This record concerns one T cell receptor beta chain sequence. The ends lost 3 bases at V and 4 bases at J; junction bases unmatched: 5. The CDR3 totals 15 residues. Germline values: CDR1 SGHTA, CDR2 FQGTGA. These data originate in a study of shared clonotypes between healthy human individuals. At the level of the study: The study drew on a couple of women and a few men aged 18 to 49 as donors.

Clones were sequenced by immunoSEQ multiplex PCR, and TCRdb holds only the in-frame ones, with some missing. The sample has 490,000 or so clones, around 80% seen once; the top ten hold 12%. This chain uses TRBV7-3 with TRBJ2-1; TRBD2 matches 8 bases. The sample taken for sequencing was PBMCs. The sequence was collected from a woman between 35 and 50 years old in good health. Some clones in this sample may be carry-over from other donors' samples. The CDR3 loop reads CASSFALAVYNEQFF. DNA of the CDR3: TGTGCCAGCAGCTTCGCACTAGCGGTTTACAATGAGCAGTTCTTC.